What follows is one T cell receptor (beta chain) and its context. Time point denoted: peak reinfection, 3 to 8 weeks after reinfection detection. Sorted cells were sequenced directly ex vivo without any in vitro expansion. These data belong to a study of memory CD8 T cells in hepatitis C reinfection. Germline V gene data show CDR1 as LNHDA and CDR2 as SQIVND (reference sequence). CDR3 length: 16 amino acids. J was trimmed by 4 bases and V by 4 bases; bases with no gene match: 5. Only in-frame clones appear in the TCRdb table, and some are missing; sequencing was by immunoSEQ multiplex PCR. The profile shows 35,000 to 50,000 clones, 85% to 90% of them singletons.

What was sequenced was naive CD8+ T cells sorted from blood. The sequence was collected from a man aged 18 to 30 with hepatitis C virus infection. V and J are TRBV19 and TRBJ2-3; 13 bases align to TRBD2. The CDR3 spells CASSKGTSGAADTQYF. Written as DNA, the CDR3 is TGTGCCAGTAGTAAGGGGACTAGCGGGGCGGCAGATACGCAGTATTTT.